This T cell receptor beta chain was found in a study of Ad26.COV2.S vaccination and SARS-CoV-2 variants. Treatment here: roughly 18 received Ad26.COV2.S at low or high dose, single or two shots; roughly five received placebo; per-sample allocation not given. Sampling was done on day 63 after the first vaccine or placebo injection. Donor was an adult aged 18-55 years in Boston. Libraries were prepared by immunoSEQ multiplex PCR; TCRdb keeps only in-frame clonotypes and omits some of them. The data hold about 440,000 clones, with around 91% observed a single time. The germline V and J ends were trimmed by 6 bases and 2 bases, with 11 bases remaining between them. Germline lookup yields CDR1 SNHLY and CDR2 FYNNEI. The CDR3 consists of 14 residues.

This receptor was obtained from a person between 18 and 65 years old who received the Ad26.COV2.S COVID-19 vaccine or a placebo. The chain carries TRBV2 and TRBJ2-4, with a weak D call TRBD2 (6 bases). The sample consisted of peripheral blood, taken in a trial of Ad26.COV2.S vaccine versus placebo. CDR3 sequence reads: CASREGVSKNIQYF. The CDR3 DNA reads TGTGCCAGCAGGGAGGGTGTATCCAAAAACATTCAGTACTTC.